Below are 16 T cell receptor beta chains sequenced from a single sample in a study of neoadjuvant anti-PD-1 for oral cavity cancer. The time point was: after neoadjuvant nivolumab, at surgical resection. Sequencing used immunoSEQ multiplex PCR; TCRdb keeps in-frame clones, though not all of them. The table records under 15,000 clones, 70% to 75% of them present only once. Material: PBMCs, obtained after nivolumab (anti-PD-1) treatment. These receptor sequences come from a person between 35 and 79 years old with oral cavity squamous cell carcinoma.

This chain joins TRBV5-1 and TRBJ2-5; maybe TRBD1 (6 bases). CDR1 and CDR2 from the germline V gene are SGHRS and YFSETQ. This CDR3 has 15 residues. V dropped 0 bases and J dropped 7 bases, with 16 bases sitting between them. CDR3 amino acids: CASSLGHGRDMTQYF. The CDR3 DNA reads TGCGCCAGCAGCTTGGGGCATGGTCGGGACATGACCCAGTACTTC. The complete variable domain, with remaining parts taken from reference TRBV5-1 and TRBJ2-5, reads KAGVTQTPRYLIKTRGQQVTLSCSPISGHRSVSWYQQTPGQGLQFLFEYFSETQRNKGNFPGRFSGRQFSNSRSEMNVSTLELGDSALYLCASSLGHGRDMTQYFGPGTRLLVL.

V is TRBV7-9 and J is TRBJ2-1, with D perhaps TRBD1 (5 bases). V was cut by 5 bases and J by 5 bases, with 19 bases left in between. CDR1 SEHNR and CDR2 FQNEAQ come from the germline V gene (reference sequence). The CDR3 runs 16 residues. The CDR3 is CASSAPFRTSNNEQFF. In DNA form, the CDR3 reads TGTGCCAGCAGCGCACCGTTTCGGACAAGCAACAATGAGCAGTTCTTC.

V and J are TRBV9 and TRBJ2-2; D remains unclear. The CDR3 totals 14 residues. Trimming cost V 0 bases and J 1 base, with 4 bases left between them. Looked up from germline, CDR1 is SGDLS and CDR2 is YYNGEE. CDR3: CASSVALNTGELFF. CDR3 bases: TGTGCCAGCAGCGTAGCGCTGAACACCGGGGAGCTGTTTTTT.

The chain has TRBV27 and TRBJ1-1; D gene uncertain. V was trimmed by 6 bases and J by 3 bases, leaving 17 bases between them. This CDR3 region has 15 residues. In germline, CDR1 is MNHEY, CDR2 SMNVEV (reference sequence). This chain's CDR3 is CASSPRVGRDTEAFF. CDR3 coding DNA: TGTGCCAGCAGCCCCCGGGTGGGGAGGGACACTGAAGCTTTCTTT.

V gene TRBV6-5 combines with J gene TRBJ2-3; tentatively, D is TRBD2 (6 bases). V lost 9 bases, J lost 14 bases, and 24 bases lay in between. From germline, CDR1 is MNHEY and CDR2 SVGAGI. The CDR3 has 13 residues. This CDR3 reads CASRGTGLPGWYF. As DNA, the CDR3 is TGTGCCAGTAGAGGAACGGGACTCCCTGGGTGGTATTTT.

The V and J genes are TRBV9 and TRBJ2-1, with 7 bases lining up with TRBD2. Trimming at V came to 3 bases and at J to 6 bases, leaving 6 bases not matched to a gene. The germline CDR1 and CDR2 sequences are SGDLS and YYNGEE. The CDR3 has 14 residues. The CDR3 DNA sequence: TGTGCCAGCAGCGGCGGGGGACCCAGCAATGAGCAGTTCTTC. Amino acids: CASSGGGPSNEQFF.

The chain uses TRBV7-8 and TRBJ2-5; no firm D call. CDR3 length: 15 residues. Germline lookup yields CDR1 SGHVS and CDR2 FQNEAQ. The V and J ends lost 3 bases and 2 bases respectively, with 13 bases between them. CDR3 DNA sequence: TGTGCCAGCAGCTTTAGTGCGAACCCGCAAGAGACCCAGTACTTC. Translation gives CASSFSANPQETQYF.

This clone was seen once. J is TRBJ1-2 and V is TRBV19; D remains ambiguous. The length of the CDR3 is 16 residues. The germline CDR1 and CDR2 sequences are LNHDA and SQIVND (reference sequence). V lost 3 bases and J lost 0, with 14 bases in between. The CDR3 region is CASSIGGVGPNYGYTF. The CDR3 region has the DNA TGTGCCAGTAGTATTGGTGGCGTTGGGCCTAACTATGGCTACACCTTC. Variable domain in full (rest from reference TRBV19 and TRBJ1-2): DGGITQSPKYLFRKEGQNVTLSCEQNLNHDAMYWYRQDPGQGLRLIYYSQIVNDFQKGDIAEGYSVSREKKESFPLTVTSAQKNPTAFYLCASSIGGVGPNYGYTFGSGTRLTVV.

V gene TRBV6-6 combines with J gene TRBJ1-5, with 10 bases matching TRBD1. Germline CDR1 reads MNHNY; CDR2 reads SVGAGI (reference sequence). The V segment lost 2 bases and the J segment 2 bases; nucleotides outside the gene matches: 3. The CDR3 is 16 residues long. The CDR3 loop reads CASSYVGTGGNQPQHF. The CDR3 DNA follows: TGTGCCAGCAGTTACGTAGGGACAGGGGGCAATCAGCCCCAGCATTTT.

The rearrangement links TRBV2 to TRBJ1-1; D uncertain. The length of the CDR3 is 13 residues. Trimming cost V 4 bases and J 0 bases, with 6 bases left between them. The germline V gene encodes CDR1 SNHLY and CDR2 FYNNEI. The chain's CDR3 is CASSAEMNTEAFF. CDR3 nucleotides: TGTGCCAGCAGTGCAGAGATGAACACTGAAGCTTTCTTT.

About this clone itself: One end of the junction fails to match germline, which may point to a read error. The J gene is TRBJ2-3, the V gene TRBV7-7; weak D call: TRBD2 (5 bases). The CDR3 has 15 amino acids. Looked up from germline, CDR1 is SSHAT and CDR2 is FNYEAQ (reference sequence). CDR3 amino acids: CASSLSSGSTDTQYF. CDR3 nucleotides: TGTGCTAGCAGCTTAAGCTCGGGGAGCACAGATACGCAGTATTTT.

Written as DNA, the CDR3 is TGCGCCAGCAGCTTGTTTGGGACAGGGGGAACCGGGGAGCTGTTTTTT. Translating gives CASSLFGTGGTGELFF. The rearrangement links TRBV5-1 to TRBJ2-2; TRBD1 matches 11 bases. This CDR3 contains 16 residues. V shed 1 base and J 5 bases; nucleotides not matched to a gene: 4. In germline, CDR1 is SGHRS, CDR2 YFSETQ.

CDR3 in amino acids: CASSLGQGYEQYF. The DNA for the CDR3 is TGTGCCAGCAGTCTCGGACAGGGCTACGAGCAGTACTTC. V gene TRBV28 combines with J gene TRBJ2-7; TRBD1 matches at 8 bases. V was pared by 5 bases and J by 3 bases, with 3 bases of the junction left unmatched. CDR3 size: 13 residues. Per germline, CDR1 MDHEN and CDR2 SYDVKM.

The chain carries TRBV28 and TRBJ2-1; D possibly matches TRBD1 or TRBD2 (5 bases each). This CDR3 has 16 amino acids. CDR1 and CDR2 (germline): MDHEN, SYDVKM. Trimming stripped 2 bases from V and 3 bases from J, with 14 bases between. CDR3 loop: CASSLGASGIYNEQFF. CDR3 coding DNA: TGTGCCAGCAGTTTAGGGGCCAGCGGAATCTACAATGAGCAGTTCTTC.

This clone occurred once. The chain links TRBV19 to TRBJ2-1, with 11 positions matching TRBD2. This CDR3 is 17 amino acids long. Trimming cost V 5 bases and J 3 bases; bases outside gene matches: 9. The V gene's germline CDR1 is LNHDA and CDR2 SQIVND (reference sequence). This CDR3 is CASSGGLAGNIYNEQFF. As DNA, the CDR3 is TGTGCCAGTAGTGGAGGACTAGCGGGTAATATCTACAATGAGCAGTTCTTC.

This rearrangement joins TRBV6-5 to TRBJ2-7; the match to TRBD1 covers 7 bases. The germline V gene encodes CDR1 MNHEY and CDR2 SVGAGI. CDR3 size: 11 residues. The J segment lost 6 bases and the V segment lost 5 bases, leaving 1 base of the junction unmatched. The CDR3 here is CASSTGVEQYF. In nucleotides, the CDR3 is TGTGCCAGCAGTACAGGGGTCGAGCAGTACTTC.